This T cell receptor beta chain was sequenced in a study of blood T cell repertoires in COVID-19. About the study: The United States, Italy and Spain supplied acute and convalescent COVID-19 samples. In each case, the material was cDNA or gDNA derived from T cells, B-cell-depleted T cells, or PBMCs.

This CDR3 contains 15 residues. V was clipped by 6 bases and J by 1 base, with 15 bases between them. Germline assignment: CDR1 LNHDA and CDR2 SQIVND (reference sequence). Original handling: Amplification with reference gene primers provided the estimates of nucleated cell counts. The repertoire was sequenced with immunoSEQ multiplex PCR; TCRdb's copy has only in-frame clones and lacks some. That table furnishes V, J and clone size, whereas the DNA furnished D and trimming. The sample includes hundreds of thousands of clones, approximately 82% of them seen just once. Sample: peripheral blood. The V and J genes are TRBV19 and TRBJ2-5; D ambiguous. This TCR derives from a woman aged 80 or over with acute or convalescent COVID-19. The CDR3 region is CASRSHPSIQETQYF. For the CDR3, the DNA is TGTGCCAGTAGGTCTCACCCGAGCATCCAAGAGACCCAGTACTTC.